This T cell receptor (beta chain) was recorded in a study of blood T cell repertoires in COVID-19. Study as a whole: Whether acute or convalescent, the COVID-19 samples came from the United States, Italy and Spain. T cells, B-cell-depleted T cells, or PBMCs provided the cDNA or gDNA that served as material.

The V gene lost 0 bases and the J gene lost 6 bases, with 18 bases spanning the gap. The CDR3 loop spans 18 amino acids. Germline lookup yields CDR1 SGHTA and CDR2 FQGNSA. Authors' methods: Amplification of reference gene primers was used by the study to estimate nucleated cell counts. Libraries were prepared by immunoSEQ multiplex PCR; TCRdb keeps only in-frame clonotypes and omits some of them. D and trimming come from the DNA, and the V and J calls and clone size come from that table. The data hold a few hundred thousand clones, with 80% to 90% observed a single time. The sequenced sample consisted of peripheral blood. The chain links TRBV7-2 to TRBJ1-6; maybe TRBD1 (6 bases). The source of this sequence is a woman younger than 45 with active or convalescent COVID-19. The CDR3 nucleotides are TGTGCCAGCAGCTTAGCCGCGGGGGGCTCTGTCTTTAATTCACCCCTCCACTTT. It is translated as CASSLAAGGSVFNSPLHF.